Listed below are T cell receptor beta chains from one sample, sequenced in a study of cytomegalovirus exposure and HLA in healthy donors. Libraries were prepared by immunoSEQ multiplex PCR; TCRdb keeps only in-frame clonotypes and omits some of them. The sample lists over 130,000 clones; 80% were seen once. The sequencing sample was made of PBMCs. The receptors derive from a female donor in good health and CMV-seronegative. Each CDR3 is given with its conserved first and last residue. D genes are given only for firm matches. Not every row has a clone size; where given, it reads once, few, many or a size class.

-,TRBV4-1,TRBD1,TRBJ2-1,CASSRDSTYEQFF,TGCGCCAGCAGCCGGGACAGTACATATGAGCAGTTCTTC
few,TRBV5-1,-,TRBJ2-4,CASSLRAGGQANIQYF,TGCGCCAGCAGCCTACGGGCCGGGGGGCAAGCAAACATTCAGTACTTC
-,TRBV7-9,-,TRBJ2-7,CASSSGIGQHRGQYF,TGTGCCAGCAGCTCCGGGATCGGACAGCACCGCGGGCAGTACTTC
-,TRBV29-1,-,TRBJ2-2,CSVGMGGSNTGELFF,TGCAGCGTTGGGATGGGGGGATCTAACACCGGGGAGCTGTTTTTT
-,TRBV28,TRBD1,TRBJ1-1,CASRNWRDRNTEAFF,TGTGCCAGCAGGAACTGGCGGGACAGGAACACTGAAGCTTTCTTT
-,TRBV21-1,-,TRBJ1-5,CASSKEKIGTAGNQPQHF,TGTGCCAGCAGCAAAGAGAAGATAGGGACTGCGGGCAATCAGCCCCAGCATTTT
-,TRBV4-1,-,TRBJ1-1,CASSPPKTIAEAFF,TGCGCCAGCAGCCCCCCAAAGACAATTGCTGAAGCTTTCTTT
-,TRBV4-2,TRBD1,TRBJ1-1,CASSLPGTGVTEAFF,TGTGCCAGCAGCCTTCCCGGGACAGGGGTCACTGAAGCTTTCTTT
-,TRBV19,-,TRBJ1-2,CASSIDPIDSNYGYTF,TGTGCCAGTAGTATAGACCCTATTGACAGTAACTATGGCTACACCTTC
-,TRBV5-6,TRBD2,TRBJ2-1,CASSSTSGRRSYNEQFF,TGTGCCAGCAGCTCAACAAGCGGGAGGAGGTCCTACAATGAGCAGTTCTTC
-,TRBV4-2,TRBD1,TRBJ1-4,CASSQGTGTAGEKLFF,TGTGCCAGCAGCCAAGGAACGGGGACAGCCGGTGAAAAACTGTTTTTT
-,TRBV27,-,TRBJ2-5,CASSLGTPETQYF,TGTGCCAGCAGTCTCGGGACTCCAGAGACCCAGTACTTC
-,TRBV5-1,-,TRBJ2-7,CASSASSIEQYF,TGCGCCAGCAGCGCGTCGTCCATCGAGCAGTACTTC
-,TRBV30,-,TRBJ2-5,CAWSVLGSGEETQYF,TGTGCCTGGAGTGTACTGGGTAGCGGAGAAGAGACCCAGTACTTC
-,TRBV6-1,-,TRBJ1-1,CASSWGGRTEAFF,TGTGCCAGCAGTTGGGGGGGGCGGACTGAAGCTTTCTTT
-,TRBV19,TRBD2,TRBJ2-1,CASHSGRASNEQFF,TGTGCCAGTCATAGCGGGAGGGCCAGCAATGAGCAGTTCTTC
once,TRBV29-1,-,TRBJ2-5,CSAGGHRDQETQYF,TGCAGCGCTGGGGGCCACCGAGACCAGGAGACCCAGTACTTC
-,TRBV19,TRBD1,TRBJ2-1,CASRTDRGGDEQFF,TGTGCCAGTAGAACTGACAGGGGGGGCGATGAGCAGTTCTTC
-,TRBV5-4,TRBD1,TRBJ2-1,CASSRDRGDYNEQFF,TGTGCCAGCAGCCGGGACAGGGGGGACTACAATGAGCAGTTCTTC
-,TRBV5-1,TRBD2,TRBJ2-7,CASSLERGLSYEQYF,TGCGCCAGCAGCTTGGAGCGGGGCTTGAGCTACGAGCAGTACTTC
-,TRBV30,TRBD1,TRBJ1-3,CAWGPTGGPSGNTIYF,TGTGCCTGGGGCCCGACAGGGGGCCCCTCTGGAAACACCATATATTTT
-,TRBV6-1,TRBD1,TRBJ2-7,CASSEAPGTGGDEQYF,TGTGCCAGCAGTGAAGCGCCCGGGACAGGGGGCGACGAGCAGTACTTC
-,TRBV27,TRBD1,TRBJ2-7,CANSPDRDGLYEQYF,TGTGCCAACAGCCCGGACAGGGACGGTCTCTACGAGCAGTACTTC
-,TRBV7-6,TRBD1,TRBJ2-5,CASSSNRGQKTQYF,TGTGCCAGCAGCTCCAACAGGGGGCAAAAGACCCAGTACTTC
-,TRBV15,TRBD2,TRBJ2-7,CATSRATSDYEQYF,TGTGCCACCAGCAGAGCGACTAGCGACTACGAGCAGTACTTC
-,TRBV11-2,-,TRBJ1-1,CASTPTAGAPGAEAFF,TGTGCCAGCACCCCCACCGCGGGCGCCCCAGGCGCTGAAGCTTTCTTT
-,TRBV7-9,TRBD2,TRBJ2-1,CASSAGLADEQFF,TGTGCCAGCAGCGCTGGACTAGCTGATGAGCAGTTCTTC
-,TRBV2,-,TRBJ2-7,CASSEAEDSGMIRGQYF,TGTGCCAGCAGTGAAGCCGAGGACTCGGGGATGATACGAGGGCAGTACTTC